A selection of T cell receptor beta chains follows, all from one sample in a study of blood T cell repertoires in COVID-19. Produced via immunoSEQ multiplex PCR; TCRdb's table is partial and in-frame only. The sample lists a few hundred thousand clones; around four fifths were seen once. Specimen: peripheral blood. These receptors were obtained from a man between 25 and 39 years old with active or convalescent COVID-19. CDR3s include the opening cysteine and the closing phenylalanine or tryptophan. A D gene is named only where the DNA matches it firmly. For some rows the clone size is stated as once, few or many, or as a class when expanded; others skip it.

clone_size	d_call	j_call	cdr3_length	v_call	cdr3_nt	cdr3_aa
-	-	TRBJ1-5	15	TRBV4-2	TGTGCCAGCACCCTCTCAGGAGGCGGCAATCAGCCCCAGCATTTT	CASTLSGGGNQPQHF
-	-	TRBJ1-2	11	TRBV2	TGTGCCAGCAGTGACTCCTACGGCTACACCTTC	CASSDSYGYTF
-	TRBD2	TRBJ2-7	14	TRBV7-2	TGTGCCAGCAGCTTTAGCGGGAGGCAGGGCGAGCAGTACTTC	CASSFSGRQGEQYF
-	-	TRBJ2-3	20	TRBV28	TGTGCCAGCAGTCCTGAAAGGGGTCAGGGGTTTATGCTAATTATAGATACGCAGTATTTT	CASSPERGQGFMLIIDTQYF
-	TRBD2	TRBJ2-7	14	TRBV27	TGTGCCAGCAGTTTTGAGCGGGAGGTTCCCGAGCAGTACTTC	CASSFEREVPEQYF
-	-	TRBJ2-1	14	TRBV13	TGTGCCAGCAGCCGACTAATTTGGAGCAATGAGCAGTTCTTC	CASSRLIWSNEQFF
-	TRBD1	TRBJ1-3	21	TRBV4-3	TGCGCCAGCAGCCAAGAAGTGTCAGGGGGTATTAAGAGGGACTCTGGAAACACCATATATTTT	CASSQEVSGGIKRDSGNTIYF
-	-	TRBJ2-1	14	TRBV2	TGTGCCCTTACGGAGAGGGGGAGGGAACGTGAGCAGTTCTTC	CALTERGREREQFF
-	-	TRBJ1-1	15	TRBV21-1	TGTGCCAGCAGCAAAGGGGAACAGAGGGAAACTGAAGCTTTCTTT	CASSKGEQRETEAFF
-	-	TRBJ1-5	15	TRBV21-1	TGTGCCAGCAGCAACGGAGAGGGCTTTAATCAGCCCCAGCATTTT	CASSNGEGFNQPQHF
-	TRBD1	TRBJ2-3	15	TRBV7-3	TGTGCCAGCAGCGCTACAGGGGGAGACGCAGATACGCAGTATTTT	CASSATGGDADTQYF
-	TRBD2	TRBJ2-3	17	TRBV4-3	TGCGCCAGCAGCCAAGATCAAATAGCGGGAGTCACAGATACGCAGTATTTT	CASSQDQIAGVTDTQYF
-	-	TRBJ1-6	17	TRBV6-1	TGTGCCAGCAGTGAACCTGGGGAGAGCTCCTATAATTCACCCCTCCACTTT	CASSEPGESSYNSPLHF
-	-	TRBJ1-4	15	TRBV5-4	TGTGCCAGCAGCTCTAACAGAGCAACTAATGAAAAACTGTTTTTT	CASSSNRATNEKLFF
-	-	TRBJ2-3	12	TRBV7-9	TGTGCCAGCAGCCAACTCACAGATACGCAGTATTTT	CASSQLTDTQYF
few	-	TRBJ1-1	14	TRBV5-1	TGCGCCAGCAGCTTGGCGCGGCAGAACACTGAAGCTTTCTTT	CASSLARQNTEAFF
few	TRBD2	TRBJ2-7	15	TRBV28	TGTGCCAGCAGTCCCGGGACTAGCGGAAGCTACGAGCAGTACTTC	CASSPGTSGSYEQYF
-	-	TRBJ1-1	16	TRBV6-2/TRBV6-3	TGTGCCAGCAGTTATAGCAGGGTGGGCCCGAACGGTGAAGCTTTCTTT	CASSYSRVGPNGEAFF
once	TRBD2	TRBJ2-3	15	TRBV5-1	TGCGCCAGCAGCTTGGGTCTAGCGGGGGGAGATACGCAGTATTTT	CASSLGLAGGDTQYF
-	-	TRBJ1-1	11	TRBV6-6	TGTGCCGCCAGACACGACACTGAAGCTTTCTTT	CAARHDTEAFF
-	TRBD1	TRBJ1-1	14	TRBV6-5	TGTGCCAGCACCCGAGGACAGGGGGAATTTGAAGCTTTCTTT	CASTRGQGEFEAFF
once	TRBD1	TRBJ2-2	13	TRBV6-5	TGTGCCAGCAGGGGACAGGTAACCGGGGAGCTGTTTTTT	CASRGQVTGELFF